These 2 T cell receptor beta chains were sequenced from one sample in a study of cytomegalovirus exposure and HLA in healthy donors (dated by TCRdb to about 2017). The library relied on the immunoSEQ multiplex PCR assay. The multiplex PCR relied on a mix of 60 forward primers for TCR Vbeta segments and 13 reverse primers for TCR Jbeta segments. Entries here come from immuneACCESS through TCRdb and include only in-frame sequences with V and J called. Some clones fail to appear in such tables; in the studies checked, an unresolved V gene covers under half of the shortfall, and the cause of the remainder is unknown. The sample contains approximately 32,000 clones, around 84% of them found a single time. About 3.6% of the sample lies in the top ten. Sequences were obtained from PBMCs. Receptors were obtained from a woman aged 18-30 years in good health and CMV-seronegative.

The chain's CDR3 is CASSLAGQGWAMNTEAFF. The CDR3 DNA reads as TGTGCCAGCAGCTTAGCGGGGCAGGGTTGGGCCATGAACACTGAAGCTTTCTTT. V gene TRBV7-8 combines with J gene TRBJ1-1, with a weak D call TRBD1 (5 bases). V gave up 0 bases and J gave up 0 bases, with 17 bases separating them. The CDR3 has 18 amino acids. Germline CDR1 reads SGHVS; CDR2 reads FQNEAQ.

The gene calls are TRBV18 and TRBJ2-2, with TRBD1 as a possible D gene (7 bases). CDR3 length equals 14 residues. Germline-derived CDR1 and CDR2 are KGHSH and LQKENI. V shed 6 bases and J shed 7 bases, with 15 bases lying between them. The CDR3 loop is CASSATGDSGELFF. CDR3 nucleotides: TGTGCCAGCTCCGCTACGGGGGACAGCGGGGAGCTGTTTTTT.